The clone carrying this TCR beta chain was seen ten or more times. This sample was taken from a study of blood T cells in healthy people across ages. Using a J-beta primer mix together with a sample-barcoded 5' primer, a second PCR was run for about 6 to 11 cycles. Via MiXCR, TCRdb re-called the 5' RACE reads, giving one row per CDR3 protein. The data contain 800,000 or so distinct CDR3 sequences, 25% of them singletons. This CDR3 is built from 13 residues. Germline assignment: CDR1 MNHEY and CDR2 SMNVEV (reference sequence). V dropped 8 bases and J dropped 8; count of bases not matched to a gene: 8. The same sample was also used in a study of T cells of mothers and their children.

The rearrangement uses TRBV27 and TRBJ1-4, with TRBD1 identical over 7 bases. Input material: blood. The receptor was derived from a boy aged 5 to 17 in good health. The CDR3 DNA reads TGTGCCAGCGGGAACAGGGGCGGAGAAAAACTGTTTTTT. It specifies CASGNRGGEKLFF.